Below are 32 T cell receptor beta chains sequenced from a single sample in a study of shared clonotypes between healthy human individuals. The protocol was immunoSEQ multiplex PCR, while the TCRdb copy is restricted to in-frame clones and leaves out a portion. The sample lists 2 million to 3 million clones; approximately 93% were seen once. Sequencing input: naive CD4+ T cells from PBMCs. Specified subset: CD45RA+ positively selected. Every receptor here comes from a man younger than 30 in good health. Some clones in this sample may be carry-over from other donors' samples.

V gene TRBV5-1 combines with J gene TRBJ2-5; D uncertain. The germline V gene has CDR1 SGHRS and CDR2 YFSETQ. CDR3 length equals 13 residues. V lost 2 bases and J lost 4, with 9 bases in between. The CDR3 sequence: CASSFELSETQYF. In DNA, the CDR3 is TGCGCCAGCAGCTTCGAATTATCAGAGACCCAGTACTTC.

The chain links TRBV5-1 to TRBJ2-5, with D tentatively TRBD1 or TRBD2 (6 bases each). CDR3 length: 13 amino acids. V was cut by 7 bases and J by 2 bases, with 12 bases left in between. Germline V gene sequence: CDR1 SGHRS, CDR2 YFSETQ. The CDR3 nucleotides read TGCGCCAGCTCCGGGGGCGGTCAAGAGACCCAGTACTTC. Protein sequence: CASSGGGQETQYF.

The CDR3 DNA is TGTGCCAGCAGCCGAAACAGGAGAGGGACCTCAACTGAAGCTTTCTTT. It encodes CASSRNRRGTSTEAFF. This chain links TRBV7-2 with TRBJ1-1; D possibly corresponds to TRBD1 (5 bases). The germline CDR1 and CDR2 sequences are SGHTA and FQGNSA. The V and J ends lost 5 bases and 5 bases respectively, with 21 bases between them. The CDR3 covers 16 residues.

V usage is TRBV21-1 and J usage is TRBJ2-6; TRBD2 is the table's D call and was not checked against the DNA. TRBV21-1 is marked as a pseudogene. CDR3 length: 14 amino acids. The CDR3, as DNA: TGTGCCAGCAGCCCTATCTCTGGGGCCAACGTCCTGACTTTC. Amino acid sequence: CASSPISGANVLTF.

V and J are TRBV4-3 and TRBJ2-2; the match to TRBD2 covers 7 bases. Germline V gives CDR1 LGHNA, CDR2 YSLEER. Trimming took 0 bases from V and 1 from J; bases not matched to a gene: 5. The CDR3 extends over 17 amino acids. CDR3 bases: TGCGCCAGCAGCCAAGATCTAAGCGGGATGAACACCGGGGAGCTGTTTTTT. It encodes CASSQDLSGMNTGELFF.

This chain links TRBV27 with TRBJ2-7; TRBD1 matches 7 bases. The CDR3 has 18 residues. Germline CDR1 and CDR2: MNHEY and SMNVEV (reference sequence). V lost 0 bases, J lost 0 bases, and 11 bases stayed unmatched. The CDR3 DNA reads TGTGCCAGCAGTTTATCAGCTCGAGAACAGGGGCGCTCCTACGAGCAGTACTTC. As protein: CASSLSAREQGRSYEQYF.

The rearrangement joins TRBV27 to TRBJ2-4; D uncertain. The CDR3 has 15 residues. Germline-derived CDR1 and CDR2 are MNHEY and SMNVEV (reference sequence). Deletions cut 5 bases from V and 2 bases from J, with 13 bases between. CDR3 sequence: CASSTLERTKNIQYF. The CDR3 DNA sequence: TGTGCCAGCAGTACCCTCGAGAGAACCAAAAACATTCAGTACTTC.

The V call is TRBV7-3, the J call TRBJ2-2; 10 bases line up with TRBD1. With V trimmed by 1 base and J by 7 bases, 3 bases remained unmatched. Germline assignment: CDR1 SGHTA and CDR2 FQGTGA. The CDR3 is 15 amino acids. The CDR3 loop reads CASSLRDRGIGELFF. The DNA for the CDR3 is TGTGCCAGCAGCTTAAGGGACAGGGGAATCGGGGAGCTGTTTTTT.

Remarks on this clone: The sample contains more than one DNA sequence encoding this CDR3. The chain links TRBV28 to TRBJ1-4, with no clear D. The CDR3 totals 15 residues. The ends were cut back, 3 bases at V and 0 bases at J, with 8 bases in the middle. Per germline, CDR1 MDHEN and CDR2 SYDVKM. CDR3 sequence (DNA): TGTGCCAGCAGTTTTGTGGGTGCAACTAATGAAAAACTGTTTTTT. Protein: CASSFVGATNEKLFF.

The CDR3 spells CASRASTFSGNTIYF. The CDR3 DNA follows: TGTGCCAGTAGGGCCAGCACCTTCTCTGGAAACACCATATATTTT. The chain links TRBV19 to TRBJ1-3; no clear D gene. The V and J ends lost 6 bases and 0 bases respectively, with 12 bases between them. The CDR3 has 15 amino acids. Germline lookup yields CDR1 LNHDA and CDR2 SQIVND (reference sequence).

This chain links TRBV9 with TRBJ2-3; TRBD2 aligns across 7 bases. The germline CDR1 and CDR2 sequences are SGDLS and YYNGEE. With 5 bases clipped from V and 0 bases from J, the junction kept 9 bases outside the gene matches. The CDR3 runs 16 residues. CDR3 in DNA: TGTGCCAGCAGTACGAGGGGAGCGGGGAGCACAGATACGCAGTATTTT. Its translation: CASSTRGAGSTDTQYF.

V is TRBV29-1 and J is TRBJ2-1; unclear D gene. V was pared by 6 bases and J by 0 bases, with 12 bases between. Germline CDR1 reads SQVTM; CDR2 reads ANQGSEA. The CDR3 is 14 amino acids. The CDR3 sequence is CSVPQINSYNEQFF. The CDR3 region has the DNA TGCAGCGTCCCACAGATTAACTCCTACAATGAGCAGTTCTTC.

V is TRBV9 and J is TRBJ2-3, with D possibly matching TRBD1 (6 bases). CDR3 size: 15 residues. CDR1 is SGDLS, CDR2 YYNGEE, per germline. The V end was cut by 4 bases, the J end by 0 bases, with 12 bases between. The CDR3 DNA sequence: TGTGCCAGCAGCCCAAACAGGGCTAGCACAGATACGCAGTATTTT. Translating it yields CASSPNRASTDTQYF.

The chain uses TRBV27 and TRBJ1-2; perhaps TRBD1 as D (5 bases). This CDR3 is built from 14 residues. V was trimmed by 3 bases and J by 0 bases, leaving 8 bases between them. Germline CDR1 is MNHEY and CDR2 is SMNVEV (reference sequence). The CDR3 nucleotides are TGTGCCAGCAGTTTTGGGGGAGCTAACTATGGCTACACCTTC. Its translation: CASSFGGANYGYTF.

CDR3 coding DNA: TGTGCCAGCAGTGAGGACAGGAGGTTGAACACTGAAGCTTTCTTT. Protein sequence: CASSEDRRLNTEAFF. The chain employs TRBV6-1 and TRBJ1-1; TRBD1 matches 7 bases. In germline, CDR1 is MNHNS, CDR2 SASEGT. V shed 3 bases and J 0 bases; nucleotides not matched to a gene: 4. The CDR3 has 15 residues.

The chain is built from TRBV4-2 and TRBJ2-2, with 7 bases aligning to TRBD1. The CDR3 totals 15 residues. V dropped 4 bases and J dropped 4; count of bases not matched to a gene: 6. The germline V gene encodes CDR1 LGHNA and CDR2 YNFKEQ. The CDR3: CASSPRDRITGELFF. In nucleotides, the CDR3 is TGTGCCAGCAGCCCCCGGGACAGAATCACCGGGGAGCTGTTTTTT.

This clone appeared once. This sequence joins TRBV28 and TRBJ1-1; 10 nucleotides agree with TRBD1. The CDR3 contains 16 residues. Looked up from germline, CDR1 is MDHEN and CDR2 is SYDVKM. The V segment lost 4 bases and the J segment 5 bases; nucleotides outside the gene matches: 10. CDR3 loop: CASSSPGQGLGTEAFF. CDR3 DNA sequence: TGTGCCAGCAGTTCTCCGGGACAGGGGCTGGGGACTGAAGCTTTCTTT.

This clone was observed once. This rearrangement joins TRBV5-1 to TRBJ2-1; 9 positions agree with TRBD2. CDR3 length: 17 amino acids. Germline CDR1 is SGHRS and CDR2 is YFSETQ. V shed 4 bases, J shed 6 bases, and the junction held 14 bases outside the gene matches. CDR3 bases: TGCGCCAGCAGCCCCAGCTTATCCCTAGCGGGGCGCAATGAGCAGTTCTTC. Its translation: CASSPSLSLAGRNEQFF.

Comments on this clone: The same CDR3 can be traced to other DNA sequences in this sample. The chain joins TRBV7-3 to TRBJ2-3; weak D call: TRBD2 (6 bases). The CDR3 runs to 16 residues. Germline CDR1 reads SGHTA; CDR2 reads FQGTGA. Trimming left V 2 bases short and J 1 base short, with 13 bases between. The CDR3 DNA follows: TGTGCCAGCAGCTTAGTGGGGGGTGCTGGCACAGATACGCAGTATTTT. Translating it yields CASSLVGGAGTDTQYF.

The sample holds one count of this clone. The chain employs TRBV2 and TRBJ2-4; 12 bases map to TRBD2. Germline CDR1 reads SNHLY; CDR2 reads FYNNEI. The CDR3 covers 14 residues. The trim removed 5 bases at V and 7 bases at J, leaving 3 bases unmatched. This chain's CDR3 is CASSTSGRLNIQYF. Written as DNA, the CDR3 is TGTGCCAGCAGTACTAGCGGGAGGTTGAACATTCAGTACTTC.

V and J are TRBV7-3 and TRBJ2-1, with 8 bases fitting TRBD2. This CDR3 is built from 16 residues. J lost 2 bases, V lost 0 bases, and 3 bases had no gene match. Per germline, CDR1 SGHTA and CDR2 FQGTGA. The CDR3 protein is CASSLTAGAPYNEQFF. The CDR3 nucleotides are TGTGCCAGCAGCTTAACAGCGGGAGCCCCCTACAATGAGCAGTTCTTC.

The chain recombines TRBV28 with TRBJ1-2; 7 positions match TRBD1. Germline-derived CDR1 and CDR2 are MDHEN and SYDVKM. After removal of 5 bases from V and 8 bases from J, the junction contained 20 bases not matched to a gene. The CDR3 sequence is 17 residues long. The CDR3 reads CASSPNRGTREKGGYTF. The CDR3, as DNA: TGTGCCAGCAGTCCAAACAGGGGAACCCGGGAGAAGGGCGGCTACACCTTC.

The chain uses TRBV19 and TRBJ1-5, with D maybe TRBD1 (5 bases). The CDR3 consists of 15 residues. V was shortened by 7 bases and J by 5 bases, with 18 bases between the two germline ends. The germline gives CDR1 LNHDA, CDR2 SQIVND (reference sequence). DNA for the CDR3: TGTGCCAGTACACAAACAATTAGGGGCCATCAGCCCCAGCATTTT. Translation gives CASTQTIRGHQPQHF.

The gene calls are TRBV18 and TRBJ1-1; the match to TRBD1 covers 9 bases. Per the germline V gene, CDR1 is KGHSH and CDR2 is LQKENI. V dropped 8 bases and J dropped 5; count of bases not matched to a gene: 9. The CDR3 runs 14 residues. The CDR3, as DNA: TGTGCCAGCACTCTCACAGGGGGCAATACTGAAGCTTTCTTT. Translated, it gives CASTLTGGNTEAFF.

The CDR3 DNA follows: TGTGCCAGCCCTAGGGACCTAGGGACAGATACGCAGTATTTT. It translates to CASPRDLGTDTQYF. This chain links TRBV13 with TRBJ2-3; D possibly matches TRBD1 or TRBD2 (5 bases each). The CDR3 has 14 amino acids. Germline loops: CDR1 PRHDT, CDR2 FYEKMQ (reference sequence). The V end was cut by 8 bases, the J end by 3 bases, with 15 bases between. The complete variable domain, with remaining parts taken from reference TRBV13 and TRBJ2-3, reads AAGVIQSPRHLIKEKRETATLKCYPIPRHDTVYWYQQGPGQDPQFLISFYEKMQSDKGSIPDRFSAQQFSDYHSELNMSSLELGDSALYFCASPRDLGTDTQYFGPGTRLTVL.

V usage is TRBV5-1 and J usage is TRBJ2-7, with D possibly matching TRBD2 (6 bases). Germline loops: CDR1 SGHRS, CDR2 YFSETQ. Trimming pared 4 bases from V and 3 bases from J, leaving 29 bases between. The CDR3 consists of 19 residues. The CDR3 DNA sequence: TGCGCCAGCAGCCCCGGACTTCTCACGGGGGACTTGCAGGACTACGAGCAGTACTTC. This codes for CASSPGLLTGDLQDYEQYF. Variable domain in full (rest from reference TRBV5-1 and TRBJ2-7): KAGVTQTPRYLIKTRGQQVTLSCSPISGHRSVSWYQQTPGQGLQFLFEYFSETQRNKGNFPGRFSGRQFSNSRSEMNVSTLELGDSALYLCASSPGLLTGDLQDYEQYFGPGTRLTVT.

The chain carries TRBV6-5 and TRBJ2-1, with D perhaps matching TRBD1 (5 bases). Germline CDR1 and CDR2: MNHEY and SVGAGI. V lost 10 bases, J lost 6 bases, and 16 bases lay in between. This CDR3 spans 13 amino acids. DNA of the CDR3: TGTGCCACCAGAAGGAGACAGACCAATGAGCAGTTCTTC. Protein sequence: CATRRRQTNEQFF.

This CDR3 is CASSPGTGGTNQPQHF. In nucleotides, the CDR3 is TGTGCCAGCAGCCCAGGGACAGGGGGTACTAATCAGCCCCAGCATTTT. V gene TRBV7-2 combines with J gene TRBJ1-5; 11 nucleotides line up with TRBD1. The length of the CDR3 is 16 residues. Germline loops: CDR1 SGHTA, CDR2 FQGNSA. Trimming at V came to 5 bases and at J to 4 bases, leaving 7 bases not matched to a gene.

V usage is TRBV5-1 and J usage is TRBJ2-5; the D is unclear. This CDR3 is built from 13 residues. CDR1 and CDR2 (germline): SGHRS, YFSETQ. V was pared by 4 bases and J by 5 bases, with 12 bases between. The CDR3 bases are TGCGCCAGCAGCCGCGTAATGGGGGAGACCCAGTACTTC. It specifies CASSRVMGETQYF. The variable domain in full, completed from reference TRBV5-1 and TRBJ2-5, reads KAGVTQTPRYLIKTRGQQVTLSCSPISGHRSVSWYQQTPGQGLQFLFEYFSETQRNKGNFPGRFSGRQFSNSRSEMNVSTLELGDSALYLCASSRVMGETQYFGPGTRLLVL.

The chain employs TRBV4-3 and TRBJ1-2; D possibly corresponds to TRBD1 (6 bases). V lost 1 base, J lost 4 bases, and 13 bases lay in between. The CDR3 covers 15 residues. Germline V gene sequence: CDR1 LGHNA, CDR2 YSLEER. This CDR3 is CASSQGGAGAYGYTF. The CDR3 DNA is TGCGCCAGCAGCCAAGGGGGGGCAGGGGCCTATGGCTACACCTTC.

The chain couples TRBV11-2 to TRBJ2-3, with 7 bases identical to TRBD1. Looked up from germline, CDR1 is SGHAT and CDR2 is FQNNGV. There are 17 residues in the CDR3. The V segment lost 3 bases and the J segment 2 bases; nucleotides outside the gene matches: 11. The CDR3 DNA sequence: TGTGCCAGCAGCTTTTCGACATGGGGACAGACCACAGATACGCAGTATTTT. Encoded protein: CASSFSTWGQTTDTQYF.

This clone is a singleton in its sample. The chain carries TRBV7-9 and TRBJ2-3, with no clear D. Germline CDR1 reads SEHNR; CDR2 reads FQNEAQ (reference sequence). V was pared by 2 bases and J by 1 base, with 13 bases between. The CDR3 is 16 amino acids. The CDR3 here is CASSLSTNQRTDTQYF. The CDR3 coding sequence is TGTGCCAGCAGCTTATCCACGAACCAACGCACAGATACGCAGTATTTT.